Here is one TCR beta chain with its context. This receptor's antigen is unknown. Base qualities are not provided; no much larger clone lies one nucleotide away. TCR CDR3 regions were amplified from genomic DNA by multiplex PCR using the deep immunoSEQ assay. Extracted genomic DNA from each cell subset was distributed evenly across all wells of several immunoSEQ 96-well plates, and each plate was treated as a replicate. For sorted subsets, approximately 200 ng of genomic DNA, equivalent to roughly 30,000 T cell genomes, went into each replicate PCR. Purified libraries were quantified with a Qubit 3.0 fluorometer, sized on a Bioanalyzer 2100, and re-quantified with the KAPA Library Quantification kit. Each immunoSEQ 96-well plate was sequenced on its own single-read 150-cycle Illumina NextSeq 550 flow cell. Regarding the original processing steps: The immunoSEQ output contained only junctional sequences without quality scores, so filtering could not match that applied to full-length reads. To assign V/J genes and CDR3, sequences were annotated using PyIR, a Python wrapper for IgBLAST v1.9, with IMGT germline references. Reads were filtered out if the reads had weak V/J assignments (E-value above 1e-6), no CDR3, stop codons, out-of-frame junctions, or ambiguous translated residues. V3J clonotypes were defined as sequences sharing an identical inferred V gene, J gene, and CDR3 amino acid sequence. To compute the percentage overlap between repertoires, the number of shared unique clonotypes was divided by the size of the smaller repertoire. Repertoire richness was assessed with RTK rarefaction, the Chao1 estimator, and Recon v2.1 estimates of unobserved clonotypes. OLGA was used to compute generation probabilities for all TCRbeta clonotypes that the gDNA method yielded from a handful of donors. This is the immuneACCESS table as TCRdb keeps it, with only in-frame sequences that have V and J called. A part of the clones is gone; compared with another copy, unresolved V genes explain less than half, and the rest is unexplained. D and trimming were read from the DNA, whereas the V and J calls and clone size are those reported in that table. Across this sample there are around 1.4 million clones, with less than 99% seen only once. 0.36% of the sample is in the top ten clones.

The donors were healthy, HIV-negative adults who had no recently reported acute infections or vaccinations. Only Caucasian adults living in Nashville, Tennessee, USA were represented among the donors. CD4+ T cells were enriched by magnetic negative selection; naive cells were then positively selected on CD45RA, and the negative fraction formed the memory subset. Blood was obtained by leukapheresis, after which PBMCs were separated by Ficoll-Histopaque density gradient centrifugation and cryopreserved in liquid nitrogen vapor phase. Purity and quantity of every magnetically sorted T cell population were checked by analytical flow cytometry. Genomic DNA was isolated from every sorted fraction and measured by UV absorbance on a Nanodrop 2000c. The CDR3, from cysteine to phenylalanine, totals 14 residues. The CDR3 DNA has 42 bases and is translated from base 1. Unmatched junction bases come to 4, with V trimmed by 2 bases and J by 3 bases. The germline V gene specifies SGHRS as CDR1 and YFSETQ as CDR2.

This entry comes from a study of shared clonotypes between healthy human individuals (dated by TCRdb to 2019 to 2021). Study-wide context: The cohort comprised two women and three men aged 18 to 49 years. For each donor, CD4 naive and CD4 memory were each run on three plates, CD8 naive on two plates, and CD8 memory on one plate. The study deeply sequenced blood TCR repertoires of several healthy adults to estimate repertoire size and the extent of clonotype sharing between individuals. Libraries were prepared and TCR repertoires were sequenced by different laboratories using diverse techniques, in order to increase sequencing depth and limit assay-specific biases. Per donor, leukapheresis produced somewhere between about 0.8 and 9 billion PBMCs. On the study overall, not on this receptor specifically: The genetic and exposure-history diversity represented was limited by the small number of donors. Incomplete sequencing was indicated by rarefaction of sorted-subset datasets, despite the large sequencing depth. About 4.5% of naive CD4, 3.5% of naive CD8, approximately 2.2% of memory CD4, and more than 0.35% of memory CD8 clonotypes were shared across several donors. Estimated clonotype richness was generally larger for naive than for memory subsets. Clonotypes shared by all four sorted-subset donors showed higher generation probabilities than non-shared clonotypes. Based on pairwise subsampling, the degree of clonotype sharing among donors was expected to be affected by sequencing depth. Sampling was restricted to blood, and TCR repertoires in tissues likely differ from the TCR repertoires found in blood.

The receptor's source is a man aged 25-45 years in good health. The sequence is built from TRBV5-1 and TRBJ2-7, with 8 bases matching TRBD1. Sequenced: naive CD4+ T cells sorted from blood. The meaning of the sample's cell subset or site label: CD45RA+ positively selected. The bases read TGCGCCAGCAGCTTTGTGGACAGGGACTACGAGCAGTACTTC. It specifies CASSFVDRDYEQYF.